These 8 T cell receptor beta chains share one sample of origin, sequenced in a study of blood T cell repertoires in COVID-19. This table comes from immunoSEQ multiplex PCR, and its TCRdb copy is limited to in-frame clones, with some not included. The repertoire has 60,000 to 70,000 clones, about 84% of them found once; the top ten carry over 40%. Sequencing input: peripheral blood. The receptors shown here come from a human donor in a cohort sampled during active COVID-19.

The chain combines TRBV11-2 with TRBJ1-1; D is ambiguous. The CDR3 is 14 amino acids. In germline, CDR1 is SGHAT, CDR2 FQNNGV. Trimming stripped 5 bases from V and 4 bases from J, with 14 bases between. CDR3 sequence (DNA): TGTGCCAGCAGCGCCGGGGAGTCTGGCACTGAAGCTTTCTTT. Translating gives CASSAGESGTEAFF.

The sample holds one count of this clone. The chain employs TRBV7-2 and TRBJ2-7; TRBD2 aligns across 10 bases. Germline assignment: CDR1 SGHTA and CDR2 FQGNSA. The V and J ends lost 2 bases and 3 bases, in that order; junction bases with no gene match: 4. The length of the CDR3 is 15 residues. This CDR3 is CASSLKGLANYEQYF. The CDR3 bases are TGTGCCAGCAGCTTAAAGGGACTAGCGAACTACGAGCAGTACTTC.

The chain recombines TRBV11-2 with TRBJ1-5; D gene ambiguous. Trimming pared 1 base from V and 4 bases from J, leaving 11 bases between. CDR1 is SGHAT and CDR2 is FQNNGV in the germline V gene. CDR3 length: 15 residues. CDR3 DNA: TGTGCCAGCAGCTTAGTAGGAGGGAGTAATCAGCCCCAGCATTTT. Protein sequence: CASSLVGGSNQPQHF.

The gene calls are TRBV28 and TRBJ1-6, with 9 bases fitting TRBD1. V was clipped by 3 bases and J by 9 bases; unmatched bases: 6. Germline-derived CDR1 and CDR2 are MDHEN and SYDVKM. The CDR3 totals 15 residues. The CDR3 coding sequence is TGTGCCAGCAGTTTCCCCGGGACAGGGTCTTCACCCCTCCACTTT. Amino acid sequence: CASSFPGTGSSPLHF.

This chain connects TRBV9 to TRBJ2-2; D is perhaps TRBD1 (6 bases). Trimming removed 3 bases from V and 9 bases from J, with 12 bases in between. The CDR3 sequence is 13 residues long. Germline V CDR1 and CDR2: SGDLS, YYNGEE. The CDR3 nucleotides are TGTGCCAGCAGCGCAAGTCAGGGGCGGGAGCTGTTTTTT. Translation: CASSASQGRELFF.

The chain uses TRBV5-4 and TRBJ2-2, with a tentative D call TRBD2 (6 bases). The CDR3 sequence is 14 residues long. V was clipped by 4 bases and J by 6 bases, with 13 bases between them. The V gene's germline CDR1 is SGHNT and CDR2 YYREEE (reference sequence). The CDR3 region is CASSRDGGPGELFF. CDR3 nucleotide sequence: TGTGCCAGCAGCAGGGACGGAGGGCCCGGGGAGCTGTTTTTT.

The chain has TRBV5-1 and TRBJ2-2; D may be TRBD1 (6 bases). In germline, CDR1 is SGHRS, CDR2 YFSETQ. Between the trimmed V and J ends, which lost 1 base and 2 bases, there was a span of 12 bases. The CDR3 sequence is 16 residues long. The CDR3, as DNA: TGCGCCAGCAGCTTGTGGGGGCGCATAAACACCGGGGAGCTGTTTTTT. Its translation is CASSLWGRINTGELFF.

The rearrangement uses TRBV2 and TRBJ2-5, with TRBD2 matching 9 bases. Germline-derived CDR1 and CDR2 are SNHLY and FYNNEI. V trimming: 7 bases; J trimming: 1 base; junction bases outside the gene matches: 7. The CDR3 sequence is 15 residues long. CDR3 sequence reads: CASTRDSGGQETQYF. In DNA form, the CDR3 reads TGTGCCAGCACCCGTGATAGCGGGGGCCAAGAGACCCAGTACTTC.